This record covers a single TCR beta chain. Using immunoSEQ multiplex PCR, the repertoire was profiled, and TCRdb retains in-frame clones only, with some absent. The sample has 150,000 or so clones; 80% are singletons. This CDR3 region has 18 residues. The V gene end was trimmed by 5 bases and the J gene end by 9 bases; junction bases not matched to a gene: 21. CDR1 and CDR2 (germline): ENHRY, SYGVKD. The data originate from a study of blood T cell repertoires in COVID-19. The TCR originated in a woman aged 55-69 years who had recovered from COVID-19. The gene calls are TRBV10-3 and TRBJ2-5, with 10 nucleotides matching TRBD2. Sequenced material: PBMCs or T cells enriched from blood (not recorded which). The CDR3 DNA sequence: TGTGCCATCAGTAAAGATGGGTCTAGCGGGGGCCCCCAGGCGTCCCAGTACTTC. Its translation is CAISKDGSSGGPQASQYF.